The 2 T cell receptor beta chains reported below all come from one sample, sequenced in a study of blood T cell repertoires in COVID-19. Assay: immunoSEQ multiplex PCR; the TCRdb copy retains only in-frame clones and omits some. The data hold around 130,000 clones, with approximately 81% observed a single time. What was sequenced was peripheral blood. All receptors derive from a man aged 55 to 70 with acute or convalescent COVID-19.

V is TRBV7-6 and J is TRBJ1-5, with 9 bases matching TRBD1. Per the germline V gene, CDR1 is SGHVS and CDR2 is FNYEAQ. This CDR3 is built from 16 residues. V trimming: 5 bases; J trimming: 0 bases; junction bases outside the gene matches: 5. CDR3 loop: CASSPGQGTSNQPQHF. The CDR3 nucleotides read TGTGCCAGCAGCCCGGGACAGGGAACTAGCAATCAGCCCCAGCATTTT.

To note about this clone: Other DNA sequences within the sample encode an identical CDR3. V gene TRBV12-3 or TRBV12-4 combines with J gene TRBJ1-2; D is uncertain. V was shortened by 3 bases and J by 4 bases, with 9 bases between the two germline ends. The CDR3 contains 13 residues. CDR3 loop: CASSFGGGYGYTF. Written as DNA, the CDR3 is TGTGCCAGCAGTTTCGGCGGTGGCTATGGCTACACCTTC.